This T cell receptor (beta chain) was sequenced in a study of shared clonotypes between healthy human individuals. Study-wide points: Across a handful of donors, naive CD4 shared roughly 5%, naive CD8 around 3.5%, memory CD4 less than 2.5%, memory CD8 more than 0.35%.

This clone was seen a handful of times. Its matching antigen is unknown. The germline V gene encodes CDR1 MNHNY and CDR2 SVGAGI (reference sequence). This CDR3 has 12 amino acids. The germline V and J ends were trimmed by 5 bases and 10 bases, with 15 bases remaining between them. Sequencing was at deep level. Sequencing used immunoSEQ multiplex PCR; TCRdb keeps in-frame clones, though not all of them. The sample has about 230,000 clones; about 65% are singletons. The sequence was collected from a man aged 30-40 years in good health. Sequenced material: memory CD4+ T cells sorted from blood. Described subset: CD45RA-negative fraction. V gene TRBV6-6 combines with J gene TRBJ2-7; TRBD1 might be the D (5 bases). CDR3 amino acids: CASSTARQLQYF. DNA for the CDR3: TGTGCCAGCAGTACAGCCCGACAGTTACAGTACTTC.